This T cell receptor beta chain emerged from a study of cytomegalovirus exposure and HLA in healthy donors. The CDR3 is made up of 12 amino acids. V was cut by 1 base and J by 8 bases, with 8 bases left in between. Germline-derived CDR1 and CDR2 are SEHNR and FQNEAQ (reference sequence). Primers: 60 Vbeta forward and 13 Jbeta reverse. The protocol was immunoSEQ multiplex PCR, while the TCRdb copy is restricted to in-frame clones and leaves out a portion. This table has more than 50,000 clones, roughly 70% appearing once. The sample was PBMCs. This clonotype was obtained from a man aged 35-49 years in good health and CMV-seropositive. The V gene is TRBV7-9, the J gene TRBJ2-5; D is unresolved. CDR3 in DNA: TGTGCCAGCAGCTTAGATCGAGGAACCCAGTACTTC. Translated, it gives CASSLDRGTQYF.